This is a list of T cell receptor beta chains from one sample in a study of cytotoxic CD8 clonotypes in ibrutinib-treated CLL. Some clones are missing from TCRdb's copy, which holds only in-frame ones; the method was immunoSEQ multiplex PCR. The table records around 250,000 clones, under 75% of them present only once. The input for sequencing was PBMCs, taken after 24 months of ibrutinib treatment. These receptors all stem from a human donor with chronic lymphocytic leukemia. Both conserved end residues are part of each CDR3. D genes are given only for firm matches. A clone size is listed for some rows: how often the clone was seen (once, few, many), or a class if it is expanded.

TRBJ1-5,-,-,TRBV7-2,TGTGCCAGCAGCTTACAGGGCCAGCCCCAGCATTTT,CASSLQGQPQHF
TRBJ2-1,-,-,TRBV28,TGTGCCAGCGCCCCTTTGACAGCAAAGAACTACAATGAGCAGTTCTTC,CASAPLTAKNYNEQFF
TRBJ2-7,-,-,TRBV6-5,TGTGCCAGCAGTTACTCGGGACGAAGGCACGAGCAGTACTTC,CASSYSGRRHEQYF
TRBJ1-1,-,-,TRBV28,TGTGCCACCCGTGGGAGTCACACTGAAGCTTTCTTT,CATRGSHTEAFF
TRBJ2-7,-,-,TRBV6-5,TGTGCCAGCAGTTGGGCAGGGAGATTCAACGAGCAGTACTTC,CASSWAGRFNEQYF
TRBJ1-5,-,-,TRBV28,TGTGCCAGCACGACGGAGAATCAGCCCCAGCATTTT,CASTTENQPQHF
TRBJ1-1,-,-,TRBV5-1,TGCGCCAGCAGCTTGGGGTTTGAAGCTTTCTTT,CASSLGFEAFF
TRBJ1-4,-,-,TRBV2,TGTGCCAGCAGTGAAGGTTGGGGGCCGCCTAATGAAAAACTGTTTTTT,CASSEGWGPPNEKLFF
TRBJ2-5,-,-,TRBV7-3,TGTGCCAGCAGCCTACTACCCGCCTTTCAAGAGACCCAGTACTTC,CASSLLPAFQETQYF
TRBJ2-7,-,-,TRBV7-5,TGTGCCAGAAGGCCAAGGGACAGGTTGGTAATCTACGAGCAGTACTTC,CARRPRDRLVIYEQYF
TRBJ2-1,TRBD2,-,TRBV5-1,TGCGCCAGCAGCTTGGGACTAGCGGGCCCCAATGAGCAGTTCTTC,CASSLGLAGPNEQFF
TRBJ2-3,-,few,TRBV2,TGTGCCAGCAGTATACAGGCCATCGGGGCAGATACGCAGTATTTT,CASSIQAIGADTQYF
TRBJ2-7,-,-,TRBV21-1,TGTGCCAGCAGCAAAGCGGAAGAACCGAGCTCCTACGAGCAGTACTTC,CASSKAEEPSSYEQYF
TRBJ2-2,TRBD2,-,TRBV2,TGTGCCAGCAGTGAAAAAAGCGGGGGCACCGGGGAGCTGTTTTTT,CASSEKSGGTGELFF
TRBJ1-5,-,-,TRBV23-1,TGCGCCAGCAGTCCGGAAGACGTTTACAATCAGCCCCAGCATTTT,CASSPEDVYNQPQHF
TRBJ2-3,-,-,TRBV4-1,TGCGCCAGCAGCCAAGAAGGTTTGGGTTGGTCGGATACGCAGTATTTT,CASSQEGLGWSDTQYF
TRBJ2-3,TRBD1,few,TRBV7-9,TGTGCCAGCAGACTCGGGACAGGGGGCACAGATACGCAGTATTTT,CASRLGTGGTDTQYF
TRBJ2-4,TRBD2,once,TRBV19,TGTGCCAGTAGTTCCCTAGCGGGAAAAAACATTCAGTACTTC,CASSSLAGKNIQYF
TRBJ1-5,-,-,TRBV28,TGTGCCAGCGGAGGAAACCGTAATCAGCCCCAGCATTTT,CASGGNRNQPQHF
TRBJ1-1,-,-,TRBV5-1,TGCGCCAGCAGCTTCTCTCAGGGGAACACTGAAGCTTTCTTT,CASSFSQGNTEAFF
TRBJ2-3,-,few,TRBV30,TGTGCCTGGACAGGGGCTAATGAGGCAGATACGCAGTATTTT,CAWTGANEADTQYF
TRBJ1-4,-,-,TRBV7-8,TGTGCCAGCAGCGTTCAAGCAGGGGTTGAAAAACTGTTTTTT,CASSVQAGVEKLFF
TRBJ2-7,TRBD2,once,TRBV5-1,TGCGCCAGCAGCTCGCCCTCGGGGGGTCAGCGGGACGCCAGCGAGCAGTACTTC,CASSSPSGGQRDASEQYF
TRBJ2-5,-,-,TRBV2,TGTGCCACCCAGGGTTTTGAGGAGACCCAGTACTTC,CATQGFEETQYF
TRBJ2-7,TRBD1,-,TRBV18,TGTGCCAGCTCTTCCGGGACAGGGGGCTACGAGCAGTACTTC,CASSSGTGGYEQYF
TRBJ2-2,TRBD2,-,TRBV29-1,TGCAGCGTCAGTCCGGGACTAGCTACCGGGGAGCTGTTTTTT,CSVSPGLATGELFF
TRBJ2-4,TRBD2,-,TRBV5-1,TGCGCCAGCAAGACTAGCGGGGGAGGTCTAGCCAAAAACATTCAGTACTTC,CASKTSGGGLAKNIQYF
TRBJ1-4,TRBD1,-,TRBV28,TGTGCCAGCAGATGGGACAGATATGAAAAACTGTTTTTT,CASRWDRYEKLFF